A selection of T cell receptor beta chains follows, all from one sample in a study of regulatory T cells in long-lasting Graves disease. TCRdb ran MiXCR on the multiplex PCR reads and lists one entry per CDR3 protein. The data hold 560,000 or so distinct CDR3 sequences, with roughly 16% observed a single time. These sequences were also reported in another study, on T cells in Graves' hyperthyroidism and ophthalmopathy.

Sample: peripheral blood mononuclear cells (PBMCs), taken at new diagnosis, from a patient treated with antithyroid drugs. Receptors were obtained from a man aged 18 to 35 with Graves disease. Both conserved end residues are part of each CDR3. The D gene is left open where the match is weak.

D gene	V gene	J gene	CDR3 protein
TRBD1	TRBV2	TRBJ2-7	CASREGQAREQYF
.	TRBV5-1	TRBJ2-3	CASSLETFNTDTQYF
.	TRBV12-3/TRBV12-4	TRBJ2-5	CASSLHGGQETQYF
TRBD1	TRBV27	TRBJ2-1	CASRYTPGQGADEQFF
.	TRBV30	TRBJ1-5	CAWRERGNQPQHF
.	TRBV11-2	TRBJ2-3	CASSEAIDTQYF
TRBD2	TRBV9	TRBJ2-1	CASRPFLAGGGVDEQFF
TRBD1	TRBV4-1	TRBJ2-1	CASSQEQGSYDEQFF
TRBD2	TRBV28	TRBJ2-1	CASSLWTSGRTYNEQFF
TRBD2	TRBV29-1	TRBJ2-7	CSVAGGALLAGGPHEQYF
.	TRBV12-3/TRBV12-4	TRBJ1-5	CASSLTNSNQPQHF
TRBD1	TRBV5-4	TRBJ2-2	CASSGGTGQMRDTGELFF
.	TRBV7-6	TRBJ1-1	CASSLIGNGGGNTEAFF
TRBD2	TRBV10-2	TRBJ2-1	CASTHSWREGYNEQFF
TRBD2	TRBV5-6	TRBJ2-7	CASSLVASGIYEQYF
TRBD1	TRBV7-9	TRBJ2-7	CASSPKDRGPYEQYF
TRBD1	TRBV11-2	TRBJ2-5	CASSSSGAGGGETQYF
.	TRBV25-1	TRBJ2-2	CASSELGAGELFF
.	TRBV7-6	TRBJ1-1	CASSAGYGAEAFF
TRBD2	TRBV7-8	TRBJ2-7	CASSLSQGRGLAGVNYEQYF
.	TRBV4-2	TRBJ2-5	CASSQDEAEQETQYF
.	TRBV7-9	TRBJ1-1	CASSPEDRVNTEAFF